This T cell receptor beta chain was obtained from a study of Tregs in tolerant kidney transplant recipients. Study outcomes and limitations: Validation in larger populations is needed because few patients were studied. Biological reproducibility was not directly addressed in this study. Tregs expanded with activated donor B cells seemed most donor-specific.

Unstimulated regulatory T cells (CD4+CD25+CD127-), CD4+CD25- non-regulatory cells, CD4 and CD8 cells were FACS-sorted from thawed PBMCs. Deletions cut 0 bases from V and 6 bases from J, with 13 bases between. Germline CDR1 reads SGDLS; CDR2 reads YYNGEE. CDR3 length: 16 residues. In the case of this clone: What it recognizes is unknown.

TCRdb keeps only in-frame clones here, not all; method: immunoSEQ multiplex PCR. The top ten hold 4.7% of the sample, which has some 90,000 clones, over 85% seen once. The chain has TRBV9 and TRBJ2-6, with D tentatively TRBD2 (5 bases). The receptor comes from a human donor in good health. Sequencing was done on a sample of CD8+ T cells from blood. CDR3 nucleotides: TGTGCCAGCAGCGTAGGTAATCGGGGTCTGGCCAACGTCCTGACTTTC. This encodes CASSVGNRGLANVLTF.